The rows below give T cell receptor beta chains drawn from one sample of a study of T cell clones after liver transplantation. The protocol was immunoSEQ multiplex PCR, while the TCRdb copy is restricted to in-frame clones and leaves out a portion. The sample has under 55,000 clones, 70% to 90% seen once; the top ten hold 13% to 15%. The sample was CD8+ T cells from blood, taken 12 months after liver transplant. These receptors all stem from a human patient who received a liver transplant. Some T cells may have come from the graft donor. The CDR3 runs from the conserved cysteine through the conserved F or W. A D gene is named only where the DNA matches it firmly. For some rows the clone size is stated as once, few or many, or as a class when expanded; others skip it.

v_gene	len	d_gene	abundance	j_gene	CDR3aa	CDR3nt
TRBV7-9	14	TRBD2	few	TRBJ2-7	CASSGTSGSREQYF	TGTGCCAGCAGCGGGACTAGCGGGAGTAGGGAGCAGTACTTC
TRBV13	15	NA	NA	TRBJ2-5	CASSLGLGVSETQYF	TGTGCCAGCAGCTTAGGCCTAGGGGTGTCAGAGACCCAGTACTTC
TRBV27	16	TRBD2	NA	TRBJ2-2	CASSPGLVLGSGELFF	TGTGCCAGCAGTCCCGGACTAGTGTTAGGCTCCGGGGAGCTGTTTTTT
TRBV19	13	TRBD1	NA	TRBJ2-7	CATGQGAMNEQYF	TGTGCCACCGGACAGGGGGCGATGAACGAGCAGTACTTC
TRBV19	13	NA	NA	TRBJ2-7	CASSTSGAYEQYF	TGTGCCAGTAGTACCTCTGGAGCCTACGAGCAGTACTTC
TRBV15	13	NA	NA	TRBJ2-7	CATSRGGAEEQYF	TGTGCCACCAGCAGAGGGGGGGCGGAAGAGCAGTACTTC
TRBV5-1	13	NA	NA	TRBJ2-7	CASSLVPDYEQYF	TGCGCCAGCAGCTTGGTTCCAGATTACGAGCAGTACTTC
TRBV5-1	17	TRBD2	NA	TRBJ2-1	CASSWVAGGSSYNEQFF	TGCGCCAGCAGCTGGGTAGCGGGAGGGAGCTCCTACAATGAGCAGTTCTTC
TRBV5-6	14	NA	NA	TRBJ1-1	CASSEGLASTEAFF	TGTGCCAGCAGCGAGGGCCTGGCTTCAACTGAAGCTTTCTTT
TRBV2	12	NA	NA	TRBJ2-5	CAIKTDRGTQYF	TGTGCCATCAAGACAGACCGGGGGACCCAGTACTTC
TRBV6-6	14	NA	NA	TRBJ2-5	CASSYTSYQETQYF	TGTGCCAGCAGTTACACTTCGTACCAAGAGACCCAGTACTTC
TRBV29-1	11	NA	NA	TRBJ1-1	CSSLTGRGAFF	TGCAGCTCCTTGACAGGCCGGGGAGCTTTCTTT
TRBV25-1	15	TRBD1	NA	TRBJ1-1	CASSEFMTGGTEAFF	TGTGCCAGCAGCGAGTTCATGACAGGGGGCACTGAAGCTTTCTTT
TRBV28	14	NA	NA	TRBJ2-7	CASSLSNILYEQYF	TGTGCCAGCAGTCTTTCTAACATACTCTACGAGCAGTACTTC
TRBV7-9	15	NA	NA	TRBJ2-7	CASSQPTGLLFEQYF	TGTGCCAGCAGCCAGCCAACCGGACTACTTTTCGAGCAGTACTTC
TRBV7-9	13	NA	NA	TRBJ1-1	CASSPPAQLEAFF	TGTGCCAGCAGCCCCCCGGCCCAGCTTGAAGCTTTCTTT
TRBV28	15	NA	once	TRBJ2-5	CASSLKRREKETQYF	TGTGCCAGCAGTTTAAAGCGCAGGGAAAAAGAGACCCAGTACTTC
TRBV28	13	NA	NA	TRBJ1-1	CASTTLFSSDAFF	TGTGCCAGCACCACCCTTTTCTCGAGTGACGCTTTCTTT
TRBV18	18	TRBD2	NA	TRBJ2-2	CASSPQGLAGGHTGELFF	TGTGCCAGCTCACCACAGGGACTAGCGGGAGGACACACCGGGGAGCTGTTTTTT
TRBV19	16	NA	NA	TRBJ1-1	CASSMGVGLTITEAFF	TGTGCCAGTAGTATGGGGGTTGGGTTAACCATCACTGAAGCTTTCTTT
TRBV11-2	13	TRBD1	NA	TRBJ2-7	CASSFGTGDEQYF	TGTGCCAGCAGCTTTGGGACAGGGGACGAGCAGTACTTC
TRBV6-4	18	NA	few	TRBJ2-3	CASSDSRAVFGPTDTQYF	TGTGCCAGCAGTGACTCGAGAGCGGTGTTTGGACCCACAGATACGCAGTATTTT
TRBV6-1	13	NA	once	TRBJ2-3	CASSTTPLSTQYF	TGTGCCAGCAGTACAACCCCCTTAAGTACGCAGTATTTT
TRBV7-3	13	NA	NA	TRBJ1-5	CASSQGMNQPQHF	TGTGCCAGCAGCCAGGGGATGAATCAGCCCCAGCATTTT
TRBV19	17	TRBD1	NA	TRBJ2-2	CASSLQGAPLNTGELFF	TGTGCCAGTAGTCTACAGGGGGCGCCGCTGAACACCGGGGAGCTGTTTTTT
TRBV7-9	16	TRBD2	NA	TRBJ2-2	CASSPRTSGFAGELFF	TGTGCCAGCAGCCCACGGACTAGCGGGTTTGCCGGGGAGCTGTTTTTT
TRBV7-3	16	TRBD1	NA	TRBJ2-7	CASSFHPGTGAYEQYF	TGTGCCAGCAGCTTCCATCCGGGGACAGGGGCCTACGAGCAGTACTTC
TRBV28	14	NA	NA	TRBJ2-7	CASSFTGTTYEQYF	TGTGCCAGCAGTTTTACAGGAACAACCTACGAGCAGTACTTC
TRBV6-5	15	NA	NA	TRBJ2-7	CASSYGGPTGDEQYF	TGTGCCAGCAGTTACGGAGGGCCTACCGGAGACGAGCAGTACTTC
TRBV30	13	NA	NA	TRBJ2-7	CAWTTVGGAEQYF	TGTGCCTGGACCACGGTTGGAGGGGCCGAGCAGTACTTC
TRBV6-6	14	NA	once	TRBJ2-7	CASSLEGNPYEQYF	TGTGCCAGCAGTTTGGAGGGGAACCCCTACGAGCAGTACTTC
TRBV7-4	13	NA	NA	TRBJ2-7	CAPTDTRLYEQYF	TGTGCACCCACGGACACACGTTTATACGAGCAGTACTTC